The source of this T cell receptor (beta chain) is a study of T-cell reconstitution after alpha-beta-depleted transplantation in children. The CDR3 loop spans 14 amino acids. The ends lost 5 bases at V and 4 bases at J; junction bases unmatched: 9. Germline CDR1 SQVTM, CDR2 ANQGSEA. This clonotype showed up many times. Its antigen remains unknown. Study outcomes and limitations: Reportedly, only several hundred clones from non-depleted graft cells drove alpha-beta T-cell counts at about two months. Diversity of TCRbeta at day 60 was high in some patients, arising from surviving recipient T cells and thymic progenitors. Newly produced T cells mostly accounted for T-cell counts and diversity one year post-transplant.

Unique molecular identifiers were built into the TCRbeta library. TCRdb independently ran MiXCR on the PCR reads; one entry per CDR3 protein. The sample records 250,000 to 300,000 distinct CDR3 sequences, about 7.3% being singletons. The sequence was obtained from a female patient aged 2-9 years who had a stem cell transplant for Fanconi anemia, so the T cells may come from the graft donor. The source material was peripheral blood, sampled 360 days after TCRalphabeta/CD19-depleted stem cell transplant. The V gene is TRBV29-1, the J gene TRBJ2-7; 9 bases are shared with TRBD1. The CDR3 loop is CSVRGTGKIYEQYF. In DNA form, the CDR3 reads TGCAGCGTTAGGGGGACAGGGAAGATTTACGAGCAGTACTTC.